Below are 19 T cell receptor beta chains sequenced from a single sample in a study of CD8 T cells in ankylosing spondylitis. Regarding the study as a whole: Ankylosing spondylitis blood seemed to carry a telltale TCR beta motif made of under ten highly homologous variants.

MiXCR, applied by TCRdb to the 5' RACE reads, yields one record per CDR3 protein. The sample shows 350,000 to 550,000 distinct CDR3 sequences, roughly 26% of them seen only once. These receptors have no known antigen. Sequencing was performed on blood, either unsorted or a sorted T cell fraction (not recorded which). All receptors come from a male donor with ankylosing spondylitis.

The rearrangement links TRBV20-1 to TRBJ2-1; D is uncertain. Germline V gene lookup returns CDR1 DFQATT and CDR2 SNEGSKA (reference sequence). CDR3 length: 15 amino acids. Trimming left V 5 bases short and J 2 bases short, with 16 bases between. The CDR3 DNA sequence: TGCAGTGCTGCCCACACTGCGAAGACCTACAATGAGCAGTTCTTC. It is translated as CSAAHTAKTYNEQFF.

This clonotype was counted a few times. The chain is built from TRBV6-2 or TRBV6-3 and TRBJ2-7, with D hard to call. The CDR3 has 16 residues. The germline V and J ends were trimmed by 2 bases and 1 base, with 15 bases remaining between them. The germline gives CDR1 MNHEY, CDR2 SVGEGT. CDR3 bases: TGTGCCAGCAGTTACATGATAGCTTCCCCGTCCTACGAGCAGTACGTC. Protein: CASSYMIASPSYEQYV.

This clonotype appeared a few times. The rearrangement joins TRBV4-2 to TRBJ2-1; D call uncertain. This CDR3 region has 17 residues. Germline values: CDR1 LGHNA, CDR2 YNFKEQ. V lost 1 base and J lost 0, with 13 bases in between. CDR3 sequence (DNA): TGTGCCAGCAGCCAAGGGACCGGGTGGAGCTCCTACAATGAGCAGTTCTTC. Translation: CASSQGTGWSSYNEQFF.

The chain recombines TRBV5-1 with TRBJ2-1; D gene unclear. V was pared by 0 bases and J by 2 bases, with 6 bases between. This CDR3 is 14 amino acids long. Germline loops: CDR1 SGHRS, CDR2 YFSETQ. CDR3 bases: TGCGCCAGCAGCTTGGACACCACCTACAATGAGCAGTTCTTC. This gives the protein CASSLDTTYNEQFF.

There are a few counts of this clonotype. V usage is TRBV28 and J usage is TRBJ2-7; tentative D call: TRBD2 (5 bases). V lost 1 base and J 5 bases, leaving 9 bases between the germline ends. The CDR3 spans 13 residues. Germline CDR1 reads MDHEN; CDR2 reads SYDVKM. For the CDR3, the DNA is TGTGCCAGCAGTTTATATCGGGGAAACGAGCAGTACGTC. This gives the protein CASSLYRGNEQYV.

The chain combines TRBV5-1 with TRBJ2-3, with D perhaps matching TRBD2 (5 bases). CDR3 length equals 16 residues. Trimming took off 2 bases at V and 0 bases at J, with 13 bases between the two ends. CDR1 SGHRS and CDR2 YFSETQ come from the germline V gene. CDR3: CASSFYGGPSTDTQYF. The CDR3 nucleotides are TGCGCCAGCAGCTTTTACGGCGGGCCTAGCACAGATACGCAGTATTTT.

V is TRBV11-2 and J is TRBJ2-3; 7 bases are a match to TRBD2. This CDR3 region has 15 residues. Losses at the gene ends were 2 bases for V and 7 bases for J; bases not matched to a gene: 9. From germline, CDR1 is SGHAT and CDR2 FQNNGV. The CDR3 loop is CASSLLGGSWNTQYF. CDR3 DNA: TGTGCCAGCAGCTTACTGGGCGGGAGTTGGAATACGCAGTATTTT.

This clonotype came up a few times. The CDR3 DNA is TGTGCCAGCAGCCGGGGGGGAGGGAACACTGAAGCTTTCTTT. This codes for CASSRGGGNTEAFF. This chain links TRBV7-2 with TRBJ1-1; D might be TRBD1 (5 bases). The V gene lost 5 bases and the J gene lost 1 base, with 11 bases spanning the gap. CDR1 is SGHTA, CDR2 FQGNSA, per germline. This CDR3 comprises 14 residues.

This clonotype appeared a few times. J is TRBJ1-1 and V is TRBV12-5; unclear D gene. Germline-derived CDR1 and CDR2 are LGHNT and FRNRAP. CDR3 length: 13 residues. V lost 4 bases, J lost 1 base, and 7 bases lay in between. The CDR3 sequence: CASGSDGNTEAFF. CDR3 nucleotides: TGTGCTAGTGGTTCGGACGGGAACACTGAAGCTTTCTTT.

This sequence joins TRBV20-1 and TRBJ1-5; the D is unclear. CDR3 length equals 14 residues. Trimming cost V 0 bases and J 6 bases, with 12 bases left between them. Germline V lookup: CDR1 DFQATT, CDR2 SNEGSKA (reference sequence). Written as DNA, the CDR3 is TGCAGTGCTAGAGAGGATGGTAGAGGTCAGCCCCAGCATTTT. It encodes CSAREDGRGQPQHF.

This clonotype has only a few counts. This chain connects TRBV28 to TRBJ2-1; 9 bases agree with TRBD1. The V gene's germline CDR1 is MDHEN and CDR2 SYDVKM. With V trimmed by 4 bases and J by 11 bases, 21 bases remained unmatched. The CDR3 length is 18 residues. The CDR3 region has the DNA TGTGCCAGCAGTTCCGGGACAGGGAAAATGGGGGTGGGGTTGCAGCAGTTCTTC. Protein product: CASSSGTGKMGVGLQQFF. Full variable domain (missing parts from reference TRBV28 and TRBJ2-1): DVKVTQSSRYLVKRTGEKVFLECVQDMDHENMFWYRQDPGLGLRLIYFSYDVKMKEKGDIPEGYSVSREKKERFSLILESASTNQTSMYLCASSSGTGKMGVGLQQFFGPGTRLTVL.

This clonotype has ten or more counts. The genes are TRBV12-3 or TRBV12-4 and TRBJ2-6; D unresolved. This CDR3 has 15 residues. The germline V and J ends were trimmed by 6 bases and 0 bases, with 9 bases remaining between them. DNA for the CDR3: TGTGCCAGCAGGGCGGAAAGCTCTGGGGCCAACGTCCTGACTTTC. Translation: CASRAESSGANVLTF.

The CDR3 loop reads CASSFQRVQETQYF. The CDR3 DNA is TGCGCCAGCAGCTTCCAAAGGGTCCAAGAGACCCAGTACTTC. The chain recombines TRBV5-1 with TRBJ2-5; D is undetermined. The CDR3 has 14 residues. Trimming left V 2 bases short and J 1 base short, with 9 bases between. CDR1 is SGHRS, CDR2 YFSETQ, per germline.

V gene TRBV5-1 combines with J gene TRBJ1-4; D might be TRBD1 (5 bases). The CDR3 totals 14 residues. Germline CDR1 and CDR2: SGHRS and YFSETQ. The germline V and J ends were trimmed by 2 bases and 8 bases, with 13 bases remaining between them. The CDR3 here is CASSFGGSEEKLFF. The CDR3 nucleotides read TGCGCCAGCAGCTTTGGGGGGAGCGAAGAAAAACTGTTTTTT.

This chain connects TRBV7-9 to TRBJ2-6, with D unresolved. The CDR3 sequence is 15 residues long. Germline-derived CDR1 and CDR2 are SEHNR and FQNEAQ (reference sequence). V lost 2 bases and J lost 2, with 7 bases in between. CDR3 sequence: CASSLFLTGANVLTF. The DNA of the CDR3 is TGTGCCAGCAGCTTATTCCTGACTGGGGCCAACGTCCTGACTTTC.

This clonotype has at least ten counts. The V call is TRBV24-1, the J call TRBJ2-5; D might be TRBD1 (6 bases). Germline V gene sequence: CDR1 KGHDR, CDR2 SFDVKD. CDR3 length: 15 amino acids. Trimming pared 3 bases from V and 0 bases from J, leaving 10 bases between. The CDR3 is CATSDQTGNQETQYF. Here the CDR3 DNA reads TGTGCCACCAGTGATCAAACAGGGAACCAAGAGACCCAGTACTTC.

The J gene is TRBJ1-6, the V gene TRBV10-3; tentatively, D is TRBD1 (6 bases). V was cut by 10 bases and J by 6 bases, with 13 bases left in between. Per germline, CDR1 ENHRY and CDR2 SYGVKD. The CDR3 extends over 13 amino acids. CDR3 protein: CATRKDSNSPLHF. CDR3 nucleotide sequence: TGTGCCACGCGAAAGGACAGTAATTCACCCCTCCACTTT.

This chain uses TRBV20-1 with TRBJ2-2; 7 bases fit TRBD1. With V trimmed by 0 bases and J by 3 bases, 10 bases remained unmatched. The length of the CDR3 is 17 residues. Germline V gene lookup returns CDR1 DFQATT and CDR2 SNEGSKA (reference sequence). CDR3 DNA sequence: TGCAGTGCTAGAGATTATTTGTTAGGGGGCGACACCGGGGAGCTGTTTTTT. It encodes CSARDYLLGGDTGELFF.

At least ten counts were recorded for this clonotype. The chain joins TRBV6-4 to TRBJ2-2; D gene uncertain. CDR3 size: 14 residues. V was shortened by 7 bases and J by 0 bases, with 9 bases between the two germline ends. From germline, CDR1 is MRHNA and CDR2 SNTAGT. CDR3 nucleotide sequence: TGTGCCAGCAAGCGCGACACGAACACCGGGGAGCTGTTTTTT. Encoded protein: CASKRDTNTGELFF.